The 8 T cell receptor beta chains given below trace back to one sample, sequenced in a study of shared clonotypes between healthy human individuals. Some clones are missing from TCRdb's copy, which holds only in-frame ones; the method was immunoSEQ multiplex PCR. The sample shows a few million clones, approximately 94% of them seen only once. What was sequenced was naive CD4+ T cells sorted from blood. Subset in this sample: CD45RA+ positively selected. The receptor source for this set is a man younger than 35 in good health.

This clone came up once. This CDR3 is CASSETRNTGELFF. CDR3 bases: TGTGCCAGCAGTGAAACTAGAAACACCGGGGAGCTGTTTTTT. V and J are TRBV2 and TRBJ2-2, with D maybe TRBD2 (5 bases). V was cut by 2 bases and J by 2 bases, with 6 bases left in between. CDR1 and CDR2 from the germline V gene are SNHLY and FYNNEI. The CDR3 is 14 residues long.

In its sample, this clone was seen once. The junction and the germline gene differ at one end; a read error may be behind it. The gene calls are TRBV7-7 and TRBJ1-6; D call uncertain. Germline assignment: CDR1 SSHAT and CDR2 FNYEAQ (reference sequence). The CDR3 spans 17 residues. The CDR3 region is CASSLVLVHWGNSPLHF. CDR3 DNA: TGTGCTAGCAGCTTAGTATTGGTTCATTGGGGTAATTCACCCCTCCACTTT.

The rearrangement uses TRBV7-2 and TRBJ2-7; no reliable D call. The CDR3 sequence is 15 residues long. Germline V gene data show CDR1 as SGHTA and CDR2 as FQGNSA. Trimming removed 1 base from V and 5 bases from J, with 15 bases in between. The chain's CDR3 is CASSLGRHPVNEQYF. The CDR3 coding sequence is TGTGCCAGCAGCTTAGGTCGGCACCCCGTCAACGAGCAGTACTTC. The full variable domain, rest sourced from reference TRBV7-2 and TRBJ2-7, is GAGVSQSPSNKVTEKGKDVELRCDPISGHTALYWYRQSLGQGLEFLIYFQGNSAPDKSGLPSDRFSAERTGGSVSTLTIQRTQQEDSAVYLCASSLGRHPVNEQYFGPGTRLTVT.

The CDR3 nucleotides are TGTGCCAGCAGTACAAGGGACGAGCAGTACTTC. It specifies CASSTRDEQYF. The chain employs TRBV6-6 and TRBJ2-7; no clear D gene. Trimming shortened V by 5 bases and J by 5 bases, and 7 bases separated the two germline ends. The CDR3 runs 11 residues. CDR1 is MNHNY, CDR2 SVGAGI, per germline (reference sequence).

The chain carries TRBV21-1 and TRBJ1-4. TRBV21-1 is annotated as a pseudogene. The CDR3 has 20 residues. The CDR3 loop reads CASSKLFEPGDAEPGEKLFF. The CDR3 DNA reads TGTGCCAGCAGCAAACTTTTCGAACCGGGAGACGCGGAGCCCGGCGAAAAACTGTTTTTT.

This chain links TRBV19 with TRBJ2-7, with 10 bases aligning to TRBD1. This CDR3 has 16 amino acids. CDR1 is LNHDA, CDR2 SQIVND, per germline (reference sequence). Trimming cost V 1 base and J 6 bases; bases outside gene matches: 9. CDR3 in amino acids: CASSIVSLGQGIEQYF. CDR3 sequence (DNA): TGTGCCAGTAGTATAGTTTCCCTGGGACAGGGGATCGAGCAGTACTTC.

Only a few counts were recorded for this clone. V is TRBV28 and J is TRBJ1-1; unclear D gene. CDR1 is MDHEN, CDR2 SYDVKM, per germline. V gave up 3 bases and J gave up 6 bases, with 14 bases separating them. The CDR3 sequence is 14 residues long. The CDR3 region is CASSFGVPNAEAFF. In DNA, the CDR3 is TGTGCCAGCAGTTTCGGGGTCCCTAACGCTGAAGCTTTCTTT.

The genes are TRBV19 and TRBJ2-3; no reliable D call. Germline CDR1 reads LNHDA; CDR2 reads SQIVND (reference sequence). V was trimmed by 1 base and J by 2 bases, leaving 7 bases between them. CDR3 length equals 14 residues. This CDR3 reads CASSIGAYTDTQYF. The CDR3 DNA reads as TGTGCCAGTAGTATAGGGGCGTACACAGATACGCAGTATTTT.